The T cell receptor beta chain under discussion was sequenced for a study of spatial heterogeneity in lung cancer. Study as a whole: Detection of beta-chain sequences consistently exceeded that of alpha-chain sequences. Whole-study findings and limits: Ubiquitous expanded tumor TCRs were seen in blood more at resection than at follow-up.

The CDR3 has 13 amino acids. CDR1 is WSHSY and CDR2 is SAAADI in the germline V gene. V was shortened by 5 bases and J by 9 bases, with 11 bases between the two germline ends. This clonotype was observed at least ten times. Its antigen remains unidentified. Found in a library prepared for alpha chains, this beta chain is an off-target read, and its abundance has little meaning. Time point defined: sample taken at primary tumor resection. In each case, whole RNA from tumor, nontumor lung or frozen PBMC was sequenced unsorted. The donor population consisted of some 67 patients with untreated, early-stage non-small cell lung cancer. Every TCR cDNA molecule bore a unique molecular identifier. TCRdb re-called the 5' RACE reads through MiXCR, storing one row per CDR3 protein. This table holds some 8,600 distinct CDR3 sequences, roughly 4.5% found once.

This chain uses TRBV10-2 with TRBJ1-6; D call uncertain. The TCR was taken from a male donor with early-stage non-small cell lung cancer. The source was PBMCs, collected at surgery. The CDR3 here is CASSPGEGSPLHF. The DNA for the CDR3 is TGCGCCAGCAGTCCGGGCGAGGGTTCACCCCTCCACTTT.